What follows are 4 T cell receptor beta chains derived from one specimen sequenced in a study of shared clonotypes between healthy human individuals. The assay was immunoSEQ multiplex PCR, and TCRdb's table has in-frame clones only and misses some. The table lists 640,000 or so clones, 72% of them singletons, with around 2% in the top ten. The sample taken for sequencing was memory CD4+ T cells sorted from blood. Regarding subset: CD45RA-negative fraction. The receptors come from a woman aged 30 to 39 in good health.

The chain has TRBV4-1 and TRBJ2-7; 11 bases line up with TRBD1. Germline V gives CDR1 MGHRA, CDR2 YSYEKL. Trimming removed 4 bases from V and 0 bases from J; junction bases left unmatched: 5. The CDR3 is 16 amino acids. The CDR3 spells CASSRSGTGGSYEQYF. CDR3 in DNA: TGCGCCAGCAGCCGATCCGGGACAGGGGGCTCCTACGAGCAGTACTTC.

The chain links TRBV4-1 to TRBJ1-2; D may be TRBD1 (5 bases). CDR3 length: 14 amino acids. Per the germline V gene, CDR1 is MGHRA and CDR2 is YSYEKL. Deletions cut 0 bases from V and 8 bases from J, with 13 bases between. The CDR3 DNA reads as TGCGCCAGCAGCCAAGAAGGAAGCTCAGGGGGCTACACCTTC. Amino acids: CASSQEGSSGGYTF.

The CDR3 nucleotides are TGTGCCAGCAGCCTAGCGGGATATAGGCGCGAGCAGTACTTC. Amino acids: CASSLAGYRREQYF. This sequence joins TRBV2 and TRBJ2-7; 9 positions match TRBD2. Germline V gene lookup returns CDR1 SNHLY and CDR2 FYNNEI. After removal of 6 bases from V and 6 bases from J, the junction contained 9 bases not matched to a gene. The CDR3 totals 14 residues.

To note about this clone: This CDR3 is also generated by other DNA sequences in the sample. This chain uses TRBV11-2 with TRBJ1-1; no firm D call. Germline CDR1 and CDR2: SGHAT and FQNNGV. The ends were cut back, 1 base at V and 0 bases at J, with 3 bases in the middle. This CDR3 comprises 13 residues. The CDR3 loop reads CASSLALNTEAFF. As DNA, the CDR3 is TGTGCCAGCAGCTTAGCGTTGAACACTGAAGCTTTCTTT.